What follows are 21 T cell receptor beta chains derived from one specimen sequenced in a study of blood T cells in healthy people across ages. It was with a sample-barcoded 5' primer and a J-beta primer mix that a second PCR of roughly 7 to 12 cycles was run. TCRdb reanalysed the 5' RACE reads using MiXCR and keeps one entry per CDR3 protein. The sample has 800,000 or so distinct CDR3 sequences; around 50% are singletons. The sample taken for sequencing was blood. These receptors were obtained from a man at least 80 years old in good health.

V is TRBV6-2 or TRBV6-3 and J is TRBJ2-7, with TRBD2 matching over 10 bases. The J call may be wrong; the DNA end is better matched by TRBJ2-1. The CDR3 sequence is 15 residues long. Germline values: CDR1 MNHEY, CDR2 SVGEGT. The CDR3 loop reads CASSRTSGRVNEQFF. CDR3 nucleotide sequence: TGTGCCAGCAGTCGGACTAGCGGAAGGGTCAATGAGCAGTTCTTC.

The chain carries TRBV14 and TRBJ2-1, with TRBD2 matching 11 bases. CDR1 is SGHDN and CDR2 is FVKESK in the germline V gene. The CDR3 runs to 17 residues. The ends lost 2 bases at V and 4 bases at J; junction bases unmatched: 7. This CDR3 is CASSQLYGLAGYNEQFF. Here the CDR3 DNA reads TGTGCCAGCAGCCAACTTTATGGACTAGCGGGTTACAATGAGCAGTTCTTC.

The CDR3 DNA sequence: TGTGCCAGCAAGGTGGGATTCGGCACAGATACGCAGTATTTT. Amino acids: CASKVGFGTDTQYF. This rearrangement joins TRBV2 to TRBJ2-3; D unclear. The CDR3 length is 14 residues. Trimming stripped 7 bases from V and 1 base from J, with 12 bases between. Germline CDR1 is SNHLY and CDR2 is FYNNEI. The full variable domain, in which reference TRBV2 and TRBJ2-3 provide the parts outside the CDR3, is EPEVTQTPSHQVTQMGQEVILRCVPISNHLYFYWYRQILGQKVEFLVSFYNNEISEKSEIFDDQFSVERPDGSNFTLKIRSTKLEDSAMYFCASKVGFGTDTQYFGPGTRLTVL.

A remark on this clonotype: This may come from a read error, since a much larger clone is one base off. The rearrangement joins TRBV5-5 to TRBJ2-1, with unresolved D. The germline CDR1 and CDR2 sequences are SGHKS and YYEKEE (reference sequence). This CDR3 is built from 10 residues. CDR3 nucleotides: TGTGCCGGCAGCCACAATGAGCAGTTCTTC. Translation: CAGSHNEQFF.

This chain uses TRBV3-1 with TRBJ1-1, with D possibly TRBD1 on 5 matching bases. Germline V gene sequence: CDR1 LGHDT, CDR2 YNNKEL (reference sequence). Trimming removed 1 base from V and 4 bases from J, with 13 bases in between. This CDR3 comprises 15 residues. Here the CDR3 reads CASSQGARGGTEAFF. The CDR3 DNA is TGTGCCAGCAGCCAAGGGGCCCGGGGGGGCACTGAAGCTTTCTTT.

This clonotype appeared a few times. The DNA of the CDR3 is TGTGCCAGCAGCCAAGGTTTGATTTTCAATGAGCAGTTCTTC. Its translation is CASSQGLIFNEQFF. The chain links TRBV3-1 to TRBJ2-1; D call uncertain. V gave up 1 base and J gave up 6 bases, with 10 bases separating them. Per the germline V gene, CDR1 is LGHDT and CDR2 is YNNKEL (reference sequence). This CDR3 contains 14 residues.

Only a few counts were recorded for this clonotype. A much more abundant neighbour one base away suggests this may be a read error. This sequence joins TRBV5-1 and TRBJ2-5; 9 bases fit TRBD1. With 3 bases clipped from V and 11 bases from J, the junction kept 14 bases outside the gene matches. Germline assignment: CDR1 SGHRS and CDR2 YFSETQ. The CDR3 covers 15 residues. The CDR3 region is CASSYGDRVMDEQYF. CDR3 sequence (DNA): TGCGCCAGCAGCTACGGGGACAGGGTGATGGATGAGCAGTACTTC.

This chain connects TRBV6-2 or TRBV6-3 to TRBJ2-4, with no clear D. This CDR3 region has 12 residues. Germline lookup yields CDR1 MNHEY and CDR2 SVGEGT. V was shortened by 1 base and J by 13 bases, with 11 bases between the two germline ends. This CDR3 reads CASSYFGIEQYF. CDR3 nucleotides: TGTGCCAGCAGTTACTTCGGAATAGAGCAGTACTTC.

In this sample, this clonotype turned up a few times. The CDR3 coding sequence is TGTGCCAGCAGCGCCCTGGTTTCGCGGGTAGCTTACGAGCAGTACTTC. Amino acid sequence: CASSALVSRVAYEQYF. This rearrangement joins TRBV7-2 to TRBJ2-7, with D possibly being TRBD2 (5 bases). Germline V gene sequence: CDR1 SGHTA, CDR2 FQGNSA. This CDR3 spans 16 amino acids. Trimming took 5 bases from V and 4 from J, leaving 21 bases between them.

This chain joins TRBV3-1 and TRBJ2-1; the D gene is possibly TRBD2 (6 bases). The J call may be mistaken, given a closer DNA end match to TRBJ2-7. There are 13 residues in the CDR3. Per germline, CDR1 LGHDT and CDR2 YNNKEL (reference sequence). The CDR3: CASRDTSYNEQYF. As DNA, the CDR3 is TGTGCCAGCAGGGATACTAGCTACAATGAGCAGTACTTC.

This clonotype was recorded many times. The genes are TRBV29-1 and TRBJ1-1; TRBD1 matches 8 bases. This CDR3 is built from 14 residues. Germline V gives CDR1 SQVTM, CDR2 ANQGSEA. J lost 0 bases, V lost 7 bases, and 7 bases had no gene match. The CDR3 sequence is CSANRGEVNTEAFF. The CDR3 DNA reads as TGCAGCGCCAACAGGGGGGAAGTGAACACTGAAGCTTTCTTT.

This chain uses TRBV7-6 with TRBJ2-3; possibly TRBD2 for D (7 bases). The CDR3 totals 14 residues. V was shortened by 6 bases and J by 8 bases, with 18 bases between the two germline ends. Per germline, CDR1 SGHVS and CDR2 FNYEAQ. This chain's CDR3 is CASSPPGGSATQYF. CDR3 nucleotides: TGTGCCAGCAGTCCCCCGGGGGGCTCCGCTACGCAGTATTTT.

In its sample, this clonotype was seen a few times. The rearrangement links TRBV24-1 to TRBJ2-3, with a weak D call TRBD2 (5 bases). Deletions cut 4 bases from V and 6 bases from J, with 10 bases between. The CDR3 has 13 residues. The germline V gene encodes CDR1 KGHDR and CDR2 SFDVKD. CDR3 protein: CATSEGLSDTQYF. Here the CDR3 DNA reads TGTGCCACCAGTGAAGGACTTTCGGATACGCAGTATTTT.

The chain carries TRBV18 and TRBJ1-5; D remains unclear. V was trimmed by 2 bases and J by 1 base, leaving 9 bases between them. There are 15 residues in the CDR3. The germline V gene encodes CDR1 KGHSH and CDR2 LQKENI. The CDR3 DNA follows: TGTGCCAGCTCACCAAACAAGGGAAGCAATCAGCCCCAGCATTTT. It translates to CASSPNKGSNQPQHF.

The chain has TRBV12-3 or TRBV12-4 and TRBJ2-7, with TRBD1 matching over 7 bases. The CDR3 length is 14 residues. The V segment lost 2 bases and the J segment 4 bases; nucleotides outside the gene matches: 5. CDR3 sequence: CASSLTGTVYEQYF. The CDR3 DNA is TGTGCCAGCAGTTTAACCGGGACAGTTTACGAGCAGTACTTC.

This clonotype was counted between two and nine times. The chain uses TRBV29-1 and TRBJ2-1; 13 nucleotides match TRBD2. The CDR3 is 13 residues long. V was clipped by 5 bases and J by 7 bases; unmatched bases: 2. Germline V CDR1 and CDR2: SQVTM, ANQGSEA. The CDR3 loop reads CSVRTSGSNEQFF. The CDR3, as DNA: TGCAGCGTTAGGACTAGCGGGAGTAATGAGCAGTTCTTC.

The chain has TRBV20-1 and TRBJ2-7, with a weak D call TRBD2 (6 bases). V was cut by 3 bases and J by 7 bases, with 22 bases left in between. The germline V gene encodes CDR1 DFQATT and CDR2 SNEGSKA (reference sequence). The CDR3 contains 15 residues. As DNA, the CDR3 is TGCAGTGCTAGGGACACTAGCAGGTCCTACAATGAGCAGTACTTC. It yields the protein CSARDTSRSYNEQYF.

Details on this clonotype: Compared with germline, one end of the junction differs, possibly owing to a read error. This sequence joins TRBV6-5 and TRBJ1-2; D may be TRBD1 (6 bases). The CDR3 extends over 14 amino acids. Germline V gene lookup returns CDR1 MNHEY and CDR2 SVGAGI. Here the CDR3 DNA reads TGTGCCGGCAGTTACTCCTGGACAGAGAATGGCTACACCTTC. It is translated as CAGSYSWTENGYTF.

This clonotype was observed many times. The chain recombines TRBV29-1 with TRBJ2-3, with TRBD2 as a possible D gene (5 bases). The CDR3 length is 11 residues. CDR1 and CDR2 from the germline V gene are SQVTM and ANQGSEA. Trimming shortened V by 6 bases and J by 3 bases, and 7 bases separated the two germline ends. CDR3 coding DNA: TGCAGCGTACTAGGTACAGATACGCAGTATTTT. This gives the protein CSVLGTDTQYF.

This chain joins TRBV20-1 and TRBJ2-5; 10 bases agree with TRBD2. With 0 bases clipped from V and 11 bases from J, the junction kept 12 bases outside the gene matches. Germline CDR1 and CDR2: DFQATT and SNEGSKA (reference sequence). The CDR3 has 15 residues. The CDR3 loop is CSARDGLAGAQEQYF. For the CDR3, the DNA is TGCAGTGCTAGAGATGGGCTAGCGGGAGCTCAGGAGCAGTACTTC.

The chain couples TRBV4-3 to TRBJ2-7, with no clear D. The closer fit of TRBJ2-5 to the DNA end suggests the J call may be wrong. The CDR3 contains 13 residues. Germline loops: CDR1 LGHNA, CDR2 YSLEER. The CDR3 protein is CASSQERSETQYF. CDR3 nucleotide sequence: TGCGCCAGCAGCCAAGAGCGGTCGGAGACCCAGTACTTC.